These 26 T cell receptor beta chains share one sample of origin, sequenced in a study of blood T cell repertoires in COVID-19. This table comes from immunoSEQ multiplex PCR, and its TCRdb copy is limited to in-frame clones, with some not included. The sample includes about 46,000 clones, about 87% of them seen just once. What was sequenced was peripheral blood. The receptors shown here come from a human donor in a cohort sampled during active COVID-19.

This chain links TRBV25-1 with TRBJ2-3; tentatively, D is TRBD2 (5 bases). V was shortened by 0 bases and J by 6 bases, with 7 bases between the two germline ends. This CDR3 has 13 amino acids. Per germline, CDR1 MGHDK and CDR2 SYGVNS. CDR3 region: CASSEYPGDTQYF. The CDR3, as DNA: TGTGCCAGCAGTGAATATCCGGGGGATACGCAGTATTTT.

This clone was counted a few times. The V call is TRBV5-1, the J call TRBJ2-3; D not resolved. The V end lost 0 bases, the J end lost 2 bases, and 7 bases lay between the germline ends. The germline V gene encodes CDR1 SGHRS and CDR2 YFSETQ. The CDR3 has 14 residues. In DNA, the CDR3 is TGCGCCAGCAGCTTGGCAGCGAACACAGATACGCAGTATTTT. It specifies CASSLAANTDTQYF.

The rearrangement joins TRBV7-2 to TRBJ2-7; 8 bases fit TRBD2. Germline-derived CDR1 and CDR2 are SGHTA and FQGNSA. Trimming removed 5 bases from V and 2 bases from J; junction bases left unmatched: 2. The CDR3 is 13 amino acids. This chain's CDR3 is CASSPGGTYEQYF. CDR3 coding DNA: TGTGCCAGCAGCCCGGGGGGGACCTACGAGCAGTACTTC.

The V and J genes are TRBV4-1 and TRBJ1-5; 7 bases are a match to TRBD1. This CDR3 contains 16 residues. The V gene's germline CDR1 is MGHRA and CDR2 YSYEKL. Germline trimming cut 4 bases from V and 4 bases from J; bases unmatched to any gene: 10. The CDR3 DNA follows: TGCGCCAGCAGCCCCATCCTCACAGGGGCGAATCAGCCCCAGCATTTT. It encodes CASSPILTGANQPQHF.

The chain carries TRBV30 and TRBJ1-1; possible D gene TRBD1, 6 bases. This CDR3 comprises 12 residues. Germline V CDR1 and CDR2: GTSNPN, SVGIG (reference sequence). The germline V and J ends were trimmed by 2 bases and 6 bases, with 10 bases remaining between them. As DNA, the CDR3 is TGTGCCTGGAGTCGCAGGGGCGCTGAAGCTTTCTTT. This encodes CAWSRRGAEAFF.

This chain connects TRBV7-8 to TRBJ2-5, with 8 positions matching TRBD2. V lost 7 bases to trimming and J lost 4 bases; unmatched junction nucleotides: 8. Germline V gene data show CDR1 as SGHVS and CDR2 as FQNEAQ. The CDR3 sequence is 14 residues long. DNA of the CDR3: TGTGCCAGCACCTCCGGGGGGGGGAGAGAGACCCAGTACTTC. Protein: CASTSGGGRETQYF.

The chain has TRBV4-3 and TRBJ2-7, with a weak D call TRBD2 (6 bases). The germline CDR1 and CDR2 sequences are LGHNA and YSLEER. V was shortened by 1 base and J by 5 bases, with 15 bases between the two germline ends. The CDR3 loop spans 15 amino acids. The CDR3 sequence: CASSQGRGGFDEQYF. The DNA for the CDR3 is TGCGCCAGCAGCCAAGGAAGAGGAGGGTTCGACGAGCAGTACTTC.

The V call is TRBV28, the J call TRBJ2-7, with D maybe TRBD2 (5 bases). V was pared by 6 bases and J by 2 bases, with 17 bases between. The CDR3 extends over 15 amino acids. Germline loops: CDR1 MDHEN, CDR2 SYDVKM. CDR3 in amino acids: CASSPRGFGPYEQYF. Written as DNA, the CDR3 is TGTGCCAGCAGCCCGAGAGGGTTTGGCCCCTACGAGCAGTACTTC.

This clone was seen only once. The rearrangement links TRBV19 to TRBJ1-1, with 7 nucleotides matching TRBD1. CDR3 length: 13 amino acids. Trimming removed 4 bases from V and 5 bases from J; junction bases left unmatched: 4. The germline V gene encodes CDR1 LNHDA and CDR2 SQIVND (reference sequence). CDR3 DNA sequence: TGTGCCAGTAGTACCCTGACAGGGACTGAAGCTTTCTTT. Its translation: CASSTLTGTEAFF.

The chain recombines TRBV5-3 with TRBJ2-1, with 10 bases matching TRBD1. TRBV5-3 is designated an ORF whose function remains uncertain. There are 17 residues in the CDR3. J was trimmed by 0 bases and V by 5 bases; bases with no gene match: 8. CDR3 region: CARRLRDRGLSYNEQFF. CDR3 DNA: TGTGCCAGAAGGTTACGGGACAGGGGACTCTCCTACAATGAGCAGTTCTTC.

The CDR3 is CASSDIRTGTYGYTF. The CDR3 DNA reads as TGTGCCAGCAGTGACATTCGGACAGGGACCTATGGCTACACCTTC. The chain has TRBV6-2 or TRBV6-3 and TRBJ1-2, with 8 bases fitting TRBD1. This CDR3 has 15 residues. Trimming cost V 5 bases and J 4 bases; bases outside gene matches: 9. CDR1 and CDR2 from the germline V gene are MNHEY and SVGEGT.

J is TRBJ2-1 and V is TRBV19; perhaps TRBD2 as D (7 bases). V was trimmed by 5 bases and J by 9 bases, leaving 23 bases between them. The germline gives CDR1 LNHDA, CDR2 SQIVND (reference sequence). This CDR3 has 16 amino acids. The CDR3 region has the DNA TGTGCCAGTAGTGCAGGGAGGGGGGTTTTCTTCATTGAGCAGTTCTTC. This gives the protein CASSAGRGVFFIEQFF.

The chain recombines TRBV5-4 with TRBJ2-5, with 7 bases identical to TRBD1. Trimming took 4 bases from V and 2 from J; bases not matched to a gene: 5. This CDR3 is 14 amino acids long. Germline values: CDR1 SGHNT, CDR2 YYREEE (reference sequence). The CDR3 sequence is CASSTRQGQETQYF. CDR3 bases: TGTGCCAGCAGCACCCGACAGGGACAAGAGACCCAGTACTTC.

This clone showed up just once. The chain links TRBV5-6 to TRBJ1-2; TRBD1 might be the D (5 bases). Germline CDR1 and CDR2: SGHDT and YYEEEE. V gave up 3 bases and J gave up 11 bases, with 14 bases separating them. The CDR3 runs 12 residues. The CDR3 DNA sequence: TGTGCCAGCAGCTCACTTACCTCAGGGTACACCTTC. It is translated as CASSSLTSGYTF. Using reference TRBV5-6 and TRBJ1-2 for the parts outside the CDR3, the full variable domain is DAGVTQSPTHLIKTRGQQVTLRCSPKSGHDTVSWYQQALGQGPQFIFQYYEEEERQRGNFPDRFSGHQFPNYSSELNVNALLLGDSALYLCASSSLTSGYTFGSGTRLTVV.

The V gene is TRBV19, the J gene TRBJ1-1; 7 nucleotides match TRBD1. V was clipped by 5 bases and J by 6 bases; unmatched bases: 9. CDR1 LNHDA and CDR2 SQIVND come from the germline V gene (reference sequence). CDR3 length: 14 amino acids. In DNA, the CDR3 is TGTGCCAGTAGTCGGGACAGTCGGCTCCCTGAAGCTTTCTTT. This translates into CASSRDSRLPEAFF.

The CDR3 spells CASSLGGRNEKLFF. DNA for the CDR3: TGTGCCAGCAGCTTGGGCGGAAGGAATGAAAAACTGTTTTTT. This chain joins TRBV5-4 and TRBJ1-4; D remains ambiguous. V was trimmed by 0 bases and J by 5 bases, leaving 8 bases between them. This CDR3 has 14 amino acids. CDR1 is SGHNT and CDR2 is YYREEE in the germline V gene (reference sequence).

The chain employs TRBV7-7 and TRBJ2-7; 9 bases map to TRBD1. Germline CDR1 reads SSHAT; CDR2 reads FNYEAQ (reference sequence). The ends lost 6 bases at V and 2 bases at J; junction bases unmatched: 2. There are 13 residues in the CDR3. The CDR3 nucleotides read TGTGCCAGCAGTTACAGGGGGCCCTACGAGCAGTACTTC. Its protein is CASSYRGPYEQYF. Based on the CDR3 plus reference TRBV7-7 and TRBJ2-7, the full variable domain is GAGVSQSPRYKVTKRGQDVTLRCDPISSHATLYWYQQALGQGPEFLTYFNYEAQPDKSGLPSDRFSAERPEGSISTLTIQRTEQRDSAMYRCASSYRGPYEQYFGPGTRLTVT.

V gene TRBV6-5 combines with J gene TRBJ1-1; TRBD1 is a possible D gene (5 bases). The CDR3 is 15 amino acids. CDR1 is MNHEY and CDR2 is SVGAGI in the germline V gene. Trimming removed 6 bases from V and 1 base from J, with 15 bases in between. CDR3 in DNA: TGTGCCAGCAGCACCGACAGCCTGCGGAACACTGAAGCTTTCTTT. It yields the protein CASSTDSLRNTEAFF.

The rearrangement uses TRBV9 and TRBJ1-4, with TRBD1 identical over 10 bases. The CDR3 length is 15 residues. Germline V gives CDR1 SGDLS, CDR2 YYNGEE. After removal of 0 bases from V and 6 bases from J, the junction contained 2 bases not matched to a gene. CDR3 nucleotide sequence: TGTGCCAGCAGCGTAGAGGGGACAGGGGATGAAAAACTGTTTTTT. The encoded protein is CASSVEGTGDEKLFF.

V is TRBV3-1 (or the pseudogene TRBV3-2) and J is TRBJ1-1; 7 nucleotides match TRBD1. From germline, CDR1 is LGHDT and CDR2 YNNKEL (reference sequence). The ends lost 4 bases at V and 1 base at J; junction bases unmatched: 0. The CDR3 spans 13 residues. The CDR3 DNA reads as TGTGCCAGCAGCCGGACAGGGAACACTGAAGCTTTCTTT. Residues: CASSRTGNTEAFF.

The V call is TRBV30, the J call TRBJ2-1; 9 nucleotides line up with TRBD2. V shed 4 bases and J 5 bases; nucleotides not matched to a gene: 9. CDR3 length: 15 amino acids. CDR1 and CDR2 (germline): GTSNPN, SVGIG (reference sequence). CDR3 sequence reads: CAWTDVGLANNEQFF. CDR3 sequence (DNA): TGTGCCTGGACCGACGTGGGACTAGCAAACAATGAGCAGTTCTTC.

This clone is medium-sized in the sample. This chain joins TRBV19 and TRBJ2-2, with 7 bases fitting TRBD1. V lost 5 bases and J lost 4; bases outside the gene matches: 7. The CDR3 loop spans 15 amino acids. Germline assignment: CDR1 LNHDA and CDR2 SQIVND (reference sequence). The CDR3 nucleotides read TGTGCCAGTAGTCTCTGGACAGGACCCACCGGGGAGCTGTTTTTT. Translating it yields CASSLWTGPTGELFF.

V gene TRBV7-3 combines with J gene TRBJ2-1, with D possibly TRBD2 on 6 matching bases. Germline V gives CDR1 SGHTA, CDR2 FQGTGA. V lost 2 bases, J lost 4 bases, and 15 bases lay in between. This CDR3 spans 16 amino acids. CDR3 DNA sequence: TGTGCCAGCAGCTTATTAGGGCTAGCGAATTACAATGAGCAGTTCTTC. This gives the protein CASSLLGLANYNEQFF.

This chain joins TRBV2 and TRBJ2-1, with D possibly being TRBD1 (5 bases). With 1 base removed from V and 10 bases from J, the gap between germline ends came to 8 bases. The CDR3 is 12 residues long. CDR1 and CDR2 from the germline V gene are SNHLY and FYNNEI. This CDR3 reads CASSEGGREQFF. The DNA of the CDR3 is TGTGCCAGCAGTGAAGGGGGCAGGGAGCAGTTCTTC.

The chain uses TRBV28 and TRBJ2-7; TRBD2 matches at 10 bases. The CDR3 runs 14 residues. Germline V CDR1 and CDR2: MDHEN, SYDVKM. V gave up 4 bases and J gave up 4 bases; unmatched junction bases: 4. For the CDR3, the DNA is TGTGCCAGCAGTTCTAGCGGGAGCTCTTACGAGCAGTACTTC. It is translated as CASSSSGSSYEQYF.

The chain's CDR3 is CASSLDNQPQHF. CDR3 in DNA: TGTGCCAGTTCATTAGACAATCAGCCCCAGCATTTT. V and J are TRBV4-2 and TRBJ1-5, with D uncertain. This CDR3 has 12 residues. Trimming left V 9 bases short and J 3 bases short, with 9 bases between. Germline V gene sequence: CDR1 LGHNA, CDR2 YNFKEQ.